This T cell receptor beta chain was captured by sequencing in a study of shared clonotypes between healthy human individuals. At the level of the study: Donors had three CD4 naive, three CD4 memory, two CD8 naive and one CD8 memory plate apiece.

Study findings and constraints: Read depth was anticipated to influence clonotype sharing among donors. When naive CD4 clonotypes were compared across four donors, approximately 5% were shared.

Germline-derived CDR1 and CDR2 are MGHRA and YSYEKL. The CDR3 sequence is 15 residues long. Trimming shortened V by 1 base and J by 6 bases, and 12 bases separated the two germline ends. Note on this clone: Its antigen remains unknown.

Every one of the donors was a Caucasian adult that lived in Nashville, Tennessee. The data were produced by immunoSEQ multiplex PCR, yet TCRdb's version contains in-frame clones alone and is incomplete. The sample contains 400,000 or so clones, about 96% of which appear only once. The chain joins TRBV4-1 to TRBJ2-2; tentatively, D is TRBD2 (6 bases). The sequencing input was memory CD8+ T cells sorted from blood. Subset specified: CD45RO+ cells pooled with CCR7-negative TemRA cells. This TCR was sampled from a man aged 25 to 40 in good health. The CDR3 nucleotides are TGCGCCAGCAGCCAAGGCCCCACTAGCTCCGGGGAGCTGTTTTTT. This gives the protein CASSQGPTSSGELFF.